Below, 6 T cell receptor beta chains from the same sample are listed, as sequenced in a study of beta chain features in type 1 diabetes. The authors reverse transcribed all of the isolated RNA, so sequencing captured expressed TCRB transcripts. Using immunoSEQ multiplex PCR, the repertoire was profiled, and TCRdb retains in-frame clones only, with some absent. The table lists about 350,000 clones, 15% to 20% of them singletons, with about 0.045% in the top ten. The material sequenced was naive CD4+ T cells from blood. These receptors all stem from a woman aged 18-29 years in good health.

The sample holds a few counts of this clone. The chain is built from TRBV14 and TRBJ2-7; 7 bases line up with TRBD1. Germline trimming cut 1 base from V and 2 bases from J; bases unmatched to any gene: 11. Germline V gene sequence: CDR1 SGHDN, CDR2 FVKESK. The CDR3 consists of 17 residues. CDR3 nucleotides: TGTGCCAGCAGCCAAGCACAGGGGCTAAAAGGACCCTACGAGCAGTACTTC. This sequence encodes CASSQAQGLKGPYEQYF.

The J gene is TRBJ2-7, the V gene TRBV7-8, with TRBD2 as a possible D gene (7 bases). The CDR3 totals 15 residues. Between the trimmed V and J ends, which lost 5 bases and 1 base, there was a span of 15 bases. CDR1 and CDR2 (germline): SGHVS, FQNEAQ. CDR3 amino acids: CASSITGGQSYEQYF. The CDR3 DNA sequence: TGTGCCAGCAGCATTACCGGGGGGCAATCCTACGAGCAGTACTTC.

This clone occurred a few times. The CDR3 sequence is CASSLSPNEQFF. In DNA form, the CDR3 reads TGTGCCAGCAGCTTATCTCCCAATGAGCAGTTCTTC. The J gene is TRBJ2-1, the V gene TRBV7-9; D gene unclear. The V gene's germline CDR1 is SEHNR and CDR2 FQNEAQ (reference sequence). V lost 2 bases, J lost 6 bases, and 5 bases lay in between. CDR3 size: 12 residues.

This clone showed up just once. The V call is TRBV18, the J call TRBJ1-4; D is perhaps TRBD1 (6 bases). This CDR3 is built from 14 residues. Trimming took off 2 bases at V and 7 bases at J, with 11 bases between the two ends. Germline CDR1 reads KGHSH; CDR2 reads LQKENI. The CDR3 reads CASSPERGSEKLFF. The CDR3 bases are TGTGCCAGCTCACCAGAGAGGGGGAGTGAAAAACTGTTTTTT.

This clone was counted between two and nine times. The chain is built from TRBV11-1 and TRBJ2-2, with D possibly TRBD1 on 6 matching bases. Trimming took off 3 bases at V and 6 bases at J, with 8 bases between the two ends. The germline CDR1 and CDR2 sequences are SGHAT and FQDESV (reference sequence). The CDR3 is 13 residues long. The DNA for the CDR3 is TGTGCCAGCAGCTTCAGGGGCGCCGGGGAGCTGTTTTTT. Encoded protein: CASSFRGAGELFF.

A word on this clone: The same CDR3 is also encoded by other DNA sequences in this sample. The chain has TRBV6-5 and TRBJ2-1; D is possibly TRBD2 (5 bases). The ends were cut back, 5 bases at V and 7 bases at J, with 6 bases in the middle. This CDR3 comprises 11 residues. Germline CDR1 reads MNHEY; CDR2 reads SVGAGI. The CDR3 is CASSRGNEQFF. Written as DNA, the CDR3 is TGTGCCAGCAGTCGCGGGAATGAGCAGTTCTTC.